The 29 T cell receptor beta chains presented below share a single source sample, sequenced in a study of blood T cell repertoires in COVID-19. Some clones are missing from TCRdb's copy, which holds only in-frame ones; the method was immunoSEQ multiplex PCR. In the table there are almost 350,000 clones, roughly 90% of which are singletons. Sequencing was carried out using PBMCs or T cells enriched from blood (not recorded which). These receptors all stem from a woman in her thirties who had been exposed to COVID-19.

J is TRBJ2-1 and V is TRBV28, with 10 bases matching TRBD2. Germline V gene data show CDR1 as MDHEN and CDR2 as SYDVKM. The CDR3 covers 15 residues. Losses at the gene ends were 4 bases for V and 7 bases for J; bases not matched to a gene: 7. CDR3 DNA sequence: TGTGCCAGCAGTTCCCCGGGACTAGCGTTGAATGAGCAGTTCTTC. Amino acids: CASSSPGLALNEQFF.

The chain recombines TRBV13 with TRBJ1-6; tentatively, D is TRBD1 (6 bases). In germline, CDR1 is PRHDT, CDR2 FYEKMQ (reference sequence). With 5 bases removed from V and 14 bases from J, the gap between germline ends came to 19 bases. The CDR3 runs 14 residues. The CDR3 coding sequence is TGTGCCAGCAGCCGACTTACACAGGGTTTCACCCTCCACTTT. Amino acids: CASSRLTQGFTLHF. Full variable domain (outside the CDR3, taken from reference TRBV13 and TRBJ1-6): AAGVIQSPRHLIKEKRETATLKCYPIPRHDTVYWYQQGPGQDPQFLISFYEKMQSDKGSIPDRFSAQQFSDYHSELNMSSLELGDSALYFCASSRLTQGFTLHFGNGTRLTVT.

J is TRBJ1-5 and V is TRBV27; perhaps TRBD1 as D (5 bases). CDR3 length: 14 residues. The germline CDR1 and CDR2 sequences are MNHEY and SMNVEV (reference sequence). V lost 6 bases and J 6 bases, leaving 15 bases between the germline ends. The CDR3 protein is CASSPGRRGQPQHF. The CDR3 nucleotides read TGTGCCAGCAGCCCCGGGCGAAGGGGTCAGCCCCAGCATTTT.

The gene calls are TRBV5-1 and TRBJ1-3, with 8 bases lining up with TRBD1. Losses at the gene ends were 4 bases for V and 0 bases for J; bases not matched to a gene: 3. The CDR3 consists of 15 residues. Per the germline V gene, CDR1 is SGHRS and CDR2 is YFSETQ. The CDR3 spells CASSVQGASGNTIYF. CDR3 nucleotide sequence: TGCGCCAGCAGCGTGCAGGGGGCCTCTGGAAACACCATATATTTT.

This clone appeared once. This chain uses TRBV6-5 with TRBJ2-1; 9 bases agree with TRBD2. The V gene's germline CDR1 is MNHEY and CDR2 SVGAGI. The length of the CDR3 is 16 residues. V was clipped by 4 bases and J by 2 bases; unmatched bases: 6. CDR3 in DNA: TGTGCCAGCAGTTTGGCGACTAGCGGTACCTACAATGAGCAGTTCTTC. The encoded protein is CASSLATSGTYNEQFF.

The CDR3 loop reads CASTGRGENQPQHF. DNA for the CDR3: TGTGCCAGTACGGGGAGGGGAGAGAATCAGCCCCAGCATTTT. The V and J genes are TRBV19 and TRBJ1-5; TRBD1 might be the D (5 bases). The CDR3 sequence is 14 residues long. Germline CDR1 LNHDA, CDR2 SQIVND (reference sequence). V lost 7 bases to trimming and J lost 4 bases, with 14 bases between them.

V gene TRBV29-1 combines with J gene TRBJ2-1; 10 bases align to TRBD2. CDR1 SQVTM and CDR2 ANQGSEA come from the germline V gene. The CDR3 totals 14 residues. The ends lost 6 bases at V and 5 bases at J; junction bases unmatched: 7. The chain's CDR3 is CSVRGLAANNEQFF. CDR3 bases: TGCAGCGTGAGAGGACTAGCGGCTAACAATGAGCAGTTCTTC.

This sequence joins TRBV10-3 and TRBJ2-1; 7 nucleotides match TRBD1. CDR3 size: 15 residues. V lost 6 bases to trimming and J lost 9 bases; unmatched junction nucleotides: 14. Germline V CDR1 and CDR2: ENHRY, SYGVKD. This CDR3 reads CAISTGTAKQGEQFF. The CDR3 bases are TGTGCCATCAGCACCGGGACAGCTAAACAAGGTGAGCAGTTCTTC.

The gene calls are TRBV19 and TRBJ2-2; D uncertain. Germline V CDR1 and CDR2: LNHDA, SQIVND (reference sequence). The CDR3 is 14 amino acids. V lost 3 bases to trimming and J lost 1 base, with 6 bases between them. CDR3 protein: CASSIPGNTGELFF. In DNA, the CDR3 is TGTGCCAGTAGTATTCCGGGGAACACCGGGGAGCTGTTTTTT.

Regarding this clone: This sample also contains other DNA sequences that code for the same CDR3. V gene TRBV5-1 combines with J gene TRBJ2-3, with D possibly TRBD1 on 6 matching bases. There are 14 residues in the CDR3. V was shortened by 0 bases and J by 4 bases, with 9 bases between the two germline ends. Germline V gives CDR1 SGHRS, CDR2 YFSETQ. This chain's CDR3 is CASSLGSGADTQYF. CDR3 bases: TGCGCCAGCAGCTTGGGCTCAGGGGCAGATACGCAGTATTTT. Together with reference TRBV5-1 and TRBJ2-3, the CDR3 gives the full variable domain: KAGVTQTPRYLIKTRGQQVTLSCSPISGHRSVSWYQQTPGQGLQFLFEYFSETQRNKGNFPGRFSGRQFSNSRSEMNVSTLELGDSALYLCASSLGSGADTQYFGPGTRLTVL.

The genes are TRBV7-3 and TRBJ2-1; 11 positions match TRBD2. V shed 6 bases, J shed 4 bases, and the junction held 14 bases outside the gene matches. The CDR3 spans 18 residues. From germline, CDR1 is SGHTA and CDR2 FQGTGA. The CDR3 nucleotides read TGTGCCAGCAGTTGGACTAGCGGGTCCCCCGACCTTTACAATGAGCAGTTCTTC. Residues: CASSWTSGSPDLYNEQFF. Full variable domain (remainder filled in from reference TRBV7-3 and TRBJ2-1): GAGVSQTPSNKVTEKGKYVELRCDPISGHTALYWYRQSLGQGPEFLIYFQGTGAADDSGLPNDRFFAVRPEGSVSTLKIQRTERGDSAVYLCASSWTSGSPDLYNEQFFGPGTRLTVL.

The chain combines TRBV4-1 with TRBJ2-7, with 8 positions matching TRBD2. V gave up 3 bases and J gave up 6 bases; unmatched junction bases: 1. The CDR3 has 12 amino acids. Germline V gene lookup returns CDR1 MGHRA and CDR2 YSYEKL. The CDR3 spells CASSHGGGEQYF. CDR3 bases: TGCGCCAGCAGCCACGGGGGGGGCGAGCAGTACTTC.

The chain couples TRBV30 to TRBJ1-6, with D possibly being TRBD1 (6 bases). The CDR3 covers 15 residues. Trimming took off 3 bases at V and 3 bases at J, with 12 bases between the two ends. Per the germline V gene, CDR1 is GTSNPN and CDR2 is SVGIG (reference sequence). CDR3 nucleotide sequence: TGTGCCTGGAGCATGACAGGCCGCTATAATTCACCCCTCCACTTT. Translated, it gives CAWSMTGRYNSPLHF.

The rearrangement uses TRBV5-6 and TRBJ1-4; no clear D. CDR3 size: 13 residues. CDR1 SGHDT and CDR2 YYEEEE come from the germline V gene. Trimming took 2 bases from V and 6 from J, leaving 8 bases between them. This chain's CDR3 is CASSFSADEKLFF. The CDR3 DNA reads as TGTGCCAGCAGCTTTTCCGCGGATGAAAAACTGTTTTTT.

The genes are TRBV28 and TRBJ2-7, with 8 bases that match TRBD2. The trim removed 6 bases at V and 6 bases at J, leaving 13 bases unmatched. This CDR3 is built from 15 residues. The V gene's germline CDR1 is MDHEN and CDR2 SYDVKM. The CDR3 DNA reads as TGTGCCAGCAGACCGACCGGGACTAGGTTTTCCGAGCAGTACTTC. Translated, it gives CASRPTGTRFSEQYF.

The chain links TRBV6-4 to TRBJ2-4; TRBD2 aligns across 9 bases. V was clipped by 3 bases and J by 6 bases; unmatched bases: 9. CDR3 length: 16 residues. Germline-derived CDR1 and CDR2 are MRHNA and SNTAGT. This chain's CDR3 is CASSDNSGSRGNIQYF. The CDR3 region has the DNA TGTGCCAGCAGTGATAATAGCGGGAGTCGGGGAAACATTCAGTACTTC.

This clone was detected only once. Written as DNA, the CDR3 is TGTGCCAGCAGCTTAGGAGAACAGGGAGGCTACACCTTC. Amino acid sequence: CASSLGEQGGYTF. The V and J genes are TRBV7-2 and TRBJ1-2; the D gene is possibly TRBD1 (6 bases). This CDR3 has 13 amino acids. V was cut by 1 base and J by 8 bases, with 11 bases left in between. Germline lookup yields CDR1 SGHTA and CDR2 FQGNSA.

The V and J genes are TRBV27 and TRBJ1-5, with a possible D match to TRBD1 (5 bases). CDR3 length equals 14 residues. Germline V gene lookup returns CDR1 MNHEY and CDR2 SMNVEV (reference sequence). Trimming took 3 bases from V and 6 from J, leaving 12 bases between them. The CDR3 sequence: CASSFGGAFQPQHF. Here the CDR3 DNA reads TGTGCCAGCAGTTTCGGTGGGGCGTTTCAGCCCCAGCATTTT.

The gene calls are TRBV28 and TRBJ2-3; 8 bases match TRBD2. CDR3 length equals 14 residues. Trimming took 6 bases from V and 6 from J; bases not matched to a gene: 8. CDR1 and CDR2 (germline): MDHEN, SYDVKM. Here the CDR3 reads CASRETGGRDTQYF. The CDR3 DNA follows: TGTGCCAGCAGGGAGACGGGGGGGAGGGATACGCAGTATTTT.

This clone was counted once. V and J are TRBV10-3 and TRBJ2-1; 7 nucleotides line up with TRBD2. V shed 2 bases, J shed 7 bases, and the junction held 11 bases outside the gene matches. The CDR3 runs to 16 residues. Germline V lookup: CDR1 ENHRY, CDR2 SYGVKD. Here the CDR3 DNA reads TGTGCCATCAGTGAGCTAGGAGCGGGAATAAAAAATGAGCAGTTCTTC. This gives the protein CAISELGAGIKNEQFF.

V is TRBV11-2 and J is TRBJ2-7, with 9 bases matching TRBD2. The CDR3 consists of 18 residues. The germline gives CDR1 SGHAT, CDR2 FQNNGV. V shed 3 bases, J shed 0 bases, and the junction held 12 bases outside the gene matches. The DNA of the CDR3 is TGTGCCAGCAGCTTCTTGCCAGGGTCAGCGGGAGGCTCCTACGAGCAGTACTTC. As protein: CASSFLPGSAGGSYEQYF.

This rearrangement joins TRBV5-6 to TRBJ2-4; 15 bases match TRBD2. CDR1 SGHDT and CDR2 YYEEEE come from the germline V gene. This CDR3 is 14 amino acids long. The trim removed 4 bases at V and 12 bases at J, leaving 5 bases unmatched. CDR3 in amino acids: CASSAGLAGGYQYF. The CDR3 coding sequence is TGTGCCAGCAGCGCCGGACTAGCGGGAGGGTATCAGTACTTC.

This chain links TRBV28 with TRBJ1-1, with D possibly TRBD1 on 5 matching bases. Trimming removed 0 bases from V and 6 bases from J, with 11 bases in between. The length of the CDR3 is 14 residues. Germline V gene lookup returns CDR1 MDHEN and CDR2 SYDVKM. The CDR3 DNA reads as TGTGCCAGCAGTTTATGGGCCGGGGGGTCTGAAGCTTTCTTT. Its protein product is CASSLWAGGSEAFF.

V usage is TRBV5-6 and J usage is TRBJ2-7, with TRBD2 as a possible D gene (5 bases). The CDR3 length is 14 residues. V shed 4 bases and J shed 2 bases, with 13 bases lying between them. Germline CDR1 reads SGHDT; CDR2 reads YYEEEE. The CDR3 DNA reads as TGTGCCAGCAGCCCACCGGGATCAACCTACGAGCAGTACTTC. Translated, it gives CASSPPGSTYEQYF.

CDR3 DNA sequence: TGTGCCTGGAGAGTTCAGGGGGCGAACACTGAAGCTTTCTTT. The encoded protein is CAWRVQGANTEAFF. This chain uses TRBV30 with TRBJ1-1, with 8 bases that match TRBD1. J was trimmed by 1 base and V by 3 bases; bases with no gene match: 4. Germline CDR1 reads GTSNPN; CDR2 reads SVGIG (reference sequence). CDR3 length: 14 amino acids.

The chain joins TRBV28 to TRBJ1-6, with D unresolved. The length of the CDR3 is 16 residues. The germline CDR1 and CDR2 sequences are MDHEN and SYDVKM. V lost 6 bases and J 0 bases, leaving 12 bases between the germline ends. CDR3 sequence reads: CASRREAGSYNSPLHF. The CDR3, as DNA: TGTGCCAGCAGGAGGGAGGCGGGCTCCTATAATTCACCCCTCCACTTT. The variable domain in full, with the rest retrieved from reference TRBV28 and TRBJ1-6, is DVKVTQSSRYLVKRTGEKVFLECVQDMDHENMFWYRQDPGLGLRLIYFSYDVKMKEKGDIPEGYSVSREKKERFSLILESASTNQTSMYLCASRREAGSYNSPLHFGNGTRLTVT.

V gene TRBV4-1 combines with J gene TRBJ2-7, with D perhaps matching TRBD2 (6 bases). CDR3 length equals 16 residues. Trimming stripped 1 base from V and 1 base from J, with 14 bases between. CDR1 and CDR2 from the germline V gene are MGHRA and YSYEKL. CDR3 loop: CASSQGPGGVSYEQYF. DNA for the CDR3: TGCGCCAGCAGCCAAGGGCCAGGAGGGGTGTCCTACGAGCAGTACTTC.

J is TRBJ1-5 and V is TRBV5-6; D perhaps matches TRBD1 (6 bases). The V and J ends lost 1 base and 4 bases respectively, with 21 bases between them. The CDR3 has 18 residues. Germline V lookup: CDR1 SGHDT, CDR2 YYEEEE. The CDR3 sequence is CASSLYTSNTGRNQPQHF. For the CDR3, the DNA is TGTGCCAGCAGCTTGTACACCTCGAACACAGGGCGGAATCAGCCCCAGCATTTT.

The chain links TRBV29-1 to TRBJ1-1; D not resolved. The V end was cut by 2 bases, the J end by 4 bases, with 8 bases between. Per the germline V gene, CDR1 is SQVTM and CDR2 is ANQGSEA. The CDR3 sequence is 12 residues long. The CDR3 spells CSVENSGTEAFF. The CDR3 nucleotides are TGCAGCGTTGAAAACTCGGGCACTGAAGCTTTCTTT.